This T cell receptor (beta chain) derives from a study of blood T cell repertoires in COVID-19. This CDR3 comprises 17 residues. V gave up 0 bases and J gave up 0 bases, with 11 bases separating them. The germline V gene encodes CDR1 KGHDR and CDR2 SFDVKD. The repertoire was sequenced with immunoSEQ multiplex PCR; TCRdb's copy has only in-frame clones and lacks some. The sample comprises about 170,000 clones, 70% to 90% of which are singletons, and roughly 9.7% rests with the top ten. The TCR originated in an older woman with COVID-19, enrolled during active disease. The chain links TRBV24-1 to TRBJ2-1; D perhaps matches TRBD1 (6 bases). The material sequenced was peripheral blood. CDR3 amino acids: CATSDLGTPSSYNEQFF. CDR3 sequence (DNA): TGTGCCACCAGTGATTTGGGGACACCGAGCTCCTACAATGAGCAGTTCTTC.